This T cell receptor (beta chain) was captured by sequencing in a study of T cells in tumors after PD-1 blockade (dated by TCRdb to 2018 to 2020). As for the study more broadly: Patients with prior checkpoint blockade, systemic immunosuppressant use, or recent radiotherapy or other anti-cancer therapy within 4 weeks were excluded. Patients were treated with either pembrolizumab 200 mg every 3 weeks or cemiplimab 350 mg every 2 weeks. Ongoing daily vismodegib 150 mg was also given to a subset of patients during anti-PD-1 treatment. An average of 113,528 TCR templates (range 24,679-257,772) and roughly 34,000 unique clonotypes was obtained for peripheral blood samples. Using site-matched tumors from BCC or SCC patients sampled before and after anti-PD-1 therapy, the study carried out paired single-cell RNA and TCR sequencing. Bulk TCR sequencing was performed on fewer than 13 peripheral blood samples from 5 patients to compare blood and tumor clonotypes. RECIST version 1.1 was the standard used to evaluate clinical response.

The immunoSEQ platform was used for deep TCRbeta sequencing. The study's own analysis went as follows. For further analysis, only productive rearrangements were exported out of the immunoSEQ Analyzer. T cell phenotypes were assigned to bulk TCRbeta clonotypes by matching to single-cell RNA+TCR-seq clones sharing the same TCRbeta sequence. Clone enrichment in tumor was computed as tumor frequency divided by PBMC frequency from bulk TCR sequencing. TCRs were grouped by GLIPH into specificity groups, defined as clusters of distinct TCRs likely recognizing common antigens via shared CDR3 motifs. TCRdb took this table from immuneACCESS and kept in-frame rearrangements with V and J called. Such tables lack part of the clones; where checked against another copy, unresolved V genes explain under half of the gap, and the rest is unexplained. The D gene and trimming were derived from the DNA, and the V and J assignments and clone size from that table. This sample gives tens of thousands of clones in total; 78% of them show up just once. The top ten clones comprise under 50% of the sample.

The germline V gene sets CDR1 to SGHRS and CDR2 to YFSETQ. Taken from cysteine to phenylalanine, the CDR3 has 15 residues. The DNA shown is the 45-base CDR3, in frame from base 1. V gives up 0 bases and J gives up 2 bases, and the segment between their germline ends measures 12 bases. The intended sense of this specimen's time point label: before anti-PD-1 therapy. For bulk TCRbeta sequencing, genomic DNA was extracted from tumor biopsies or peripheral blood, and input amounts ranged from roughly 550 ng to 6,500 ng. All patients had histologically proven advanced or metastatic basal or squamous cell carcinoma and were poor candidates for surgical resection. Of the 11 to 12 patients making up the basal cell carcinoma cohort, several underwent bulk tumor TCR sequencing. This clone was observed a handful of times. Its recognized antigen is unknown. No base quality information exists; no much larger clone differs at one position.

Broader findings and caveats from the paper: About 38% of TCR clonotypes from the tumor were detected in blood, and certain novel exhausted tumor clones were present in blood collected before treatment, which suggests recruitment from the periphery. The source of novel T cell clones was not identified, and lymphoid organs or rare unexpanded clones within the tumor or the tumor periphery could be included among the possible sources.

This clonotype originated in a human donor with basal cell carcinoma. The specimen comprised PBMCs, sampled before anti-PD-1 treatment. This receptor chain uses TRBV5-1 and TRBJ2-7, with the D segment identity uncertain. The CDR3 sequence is CASSLVEGNPYEQYF. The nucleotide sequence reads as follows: TGCGCCAGCAGCTTGGTCGAAGGGAACCCCTACGAGCAGTACTTC. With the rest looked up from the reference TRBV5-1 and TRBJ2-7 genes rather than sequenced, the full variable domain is KAGVTQTPRYLIKTRGQQVTLSCSPISGHRSVSWYQQTPGQGLQFLFEYFSETQRNKGNFPGRFSGRQFSNSRSEMNVSTLELGDSALYLCASSLVEGNPYEQYFGPGTRLTVT.